This note documents a single T cell receptor (beta chain) sequence. TCRdb reprocessed the RT-PCR reads via MiXCR and lists one record per CDR3 protein. The repertoire consists of 400,000 to 450,000 distinct CDR3 sequences, with 16% occurring once and the leading ten covering 7.2%. V was pared by 3 bases and J by 11 bases, with 16 bases between. The germline V gene has CDR1 LGHNA and CDR2 YSLEER. The CDR3 runs to 13 residues. This sample is part of a study of patients and donors after allogeneic stem cell transplantation. What was sequenced was blood, either unsorted or a sorted T cell fraction (not recorded which). The rearrangement joins TRBV4-3 to TRBJ1-1; possible D gene TRBD1, 5 bases. This TCR derives from a human donor who was either an allogeneic HSCT recipient or a stem cell or donor lymphocyte infusion donor (not recorded which). It is not recorded whose cells these are; they may come from a transplant donor. The CDR3 loop is CASSQWDRLMAFF. The CDR3 coding sequence is TGCGCCAGCAGCCAGTGGGACCGCTTGATGGCTTTCTTT.